The TCR beta chain under discussion was sequenced for a study of cytomegalovirus exposure and HLA in healthy donors. Broader study findings: Roughly uniform sequencing depth across donors was assumed, possibly incorrectly. Information on immune exposure was restricted to one variable (CMV serostatus). It was in a later analysis that TCR association rates were seen to vary by HLA locus, highest for DRB1 and lowest for HLA-C. Looking again later, the authors saw that most CMV-associated TCR beta chains seemed HLA-restricted.

A remark on this clone: Its antigen is unidentified.

PCR was performed using 60 Vbeta and 13 Jbeta primers. Profiling relied on immunoSEQ multiplex PCR, and the TCRdb table lists in-frame clones only, not all of them. Of some 110,000 clones in the sample, 78% are singletons; the top ten hold roughly 1.2%. The CDR3 totals 15 residues. J gave up 4 bases and V 0 bases, and 6 bases lay outside the gene matches. Germline V gives CDR1 SGHRS, CDR2 YFSETQ. This rearrangement joins TRBV5-1 to TRBJ2-5; 7 nucleotides agree with TRBD1. The sequenced material came from PBMCs. This TCR came from a man younger than 45 in good health and CMV-seronegative. CDR3 DNA: TGCGCCAGCAGCTTGGGTGCGGCAGGGGGAGAGACCCAGTACTTC. Translating it yields CASSLGAAGGETQYF.